The rows below give T cell receptor beta chains drawn from one sample of a study of cytomegalovirus exposure and HLA in healthy donors. Repertoires were generated with immunoSEQ multiplex PCR, while TCRdb's copy carries only in-frame clones and drops some. Of 83,000 or so clones listed, nearly 80% are singletons. The sample consisted of PBMCs. The receptors originated from a female donor in good health and CMV-seronegative. CDR3s include the opening cysteine and the closing phenylalanine or tryptophan. Size values are once, few and many counts, or a class for expanded clones, and some rows have none.

J gene: TRBJ2-5; V gene: TRBV7-6; clone size: .; CDR3 protein: CASSLAVRTMETQYF
J gene: TRBJ1-5; V gene: TRBV28; clone size: once; CDR3 protein: CASSSTSNFNQPQHF
J gene: TRBJ1-1; V gene: TRBV6-5; clone size: few; CDR3 protein: CASSGTGPAPEAFF
J gene: TRBJ2-7; V gene: TRBV5-4; clone size: .; CDR3 protein: CASSTGLAGAAYEQYF
J gene: TRBJ2-2; V gene: TRBV7-2; clone size: .; CDR3 protein: CASSRQGADTGELFF
J gene: TRBJ2-7; V gene: TRBV7-9; clone size: .; CDR3 protein: CASSSPGLAGDEQYF
J gene: TRBJ1-4; V gene: TRBV7-9; clone size: .; CDR3 protein: CASSLSGAAIREKLFF
J gene: TRBJ1-1; V gene: TRBV29-1; clone size: .; CDR3 protein: CSAHLGGENTEAFF
J gene: TRBJ2-1; V gene: TRBV28; clone size: .; CDR3 protein: CASSPDTSATYNEQFF
J gene: TRBJ1-2; V gene: TRBV14; clone size: .; CDR3 protein: CASSQDRSPLLGGYTF
J gene: TRBJ2-7; V gene: TRBV6-5; clone size: .; CDR3 protein: CASSYRTGSDEQYF
J gene: TRBJ1-2; V gene: TRBV30; clone size: .; CDR3 protein: CAWSGRGYTF
J gene: TRBJ1-2; V gene: TRBV5-1; clone size: few; CDR3 protein: CASSGRTGTSGYTF
J gene: TRBJ2-5; V gene: TRBV5-6; clone size: .; CDR3 protein: CASSWRLAAQETQYF
J gene: TRBJ2-3; V gene: TRBV18; clone size: .; CDR3 protein: CASSPPSSGGAQNTQYF
J gene: TRBJ1-1; V gene: TRBV19; clone size: .; CDR3 protein: CASVDPGQGITEAFF
J gene: TRBJ2-1; V gene: TRBV9; clone size: .; CDR3 protein: CASSGFSGRADEQFF
J gene: TRBJ1-2; V gene: TRBV5-1; clone size: few; CDR3 protein: CASSLNGVGGDGYTF
J gene: TRBJ1-2; V gene: TRBV28; clone size: .; CDR3 protein: CASRSGENYGYTF
J gene: TRBJ2-7; V gene: TRBV7-9; clone size: .; CDR3 protein: CASSPDWPGEQYF
J gene: TRBJ2-7; V gene: TRBV7-2; clone size: .; CDR3 protein: CASSQVPANEQYF
J gene: TRBJ2-5; V gene: TRBV5-4; clone size: .; CDR3 protein: CASSLRGRRETQYF
J gene: TRBJ2-7; V gene: TRBV15; clone size: .; CDR3 protein: CATSRVVGRGTYEQYF
J gene: TRBJ2-7; V gene: TRBV27; clone size: .; CDR3 protein: CASSPSYEQYF
J gene: TRBJ1-6; V gene: TRBV30; clone size: .; CDR3 protein: CAWNPTGASPLHF
J gene: TRBJ2-1; V gene: TRBV6-5; clone size: .; CDR3 protein: CASRVKRGGLNEQFF
J gene: TRBJ2-7; V gene: TRBV30; clone size: few; CDR3 protein: CAWSVWDRDSYEQYF
J gene: TRBJ2-5; V gene: TRBV10-1; clone size: .; CDR3 protein: CASSPGLAPQETQYF
J gene: TRBJ1-1; V gene: TRBV5-4; clone size: .; CDR3 protein: CASSFQGFSEAFF
J gene: TRBJ2-7; V gene: TRBV10-3; clone size: few; CDR3 protein: CAIRETGSEQYF
J gene: TRBJ2-6; V gene: TRBV12-2; clone size: .; CDR3 protein: CASRLGVAVWGLGGAGANVLTF
J gene: TRBJ1-1; V gene: TRBV5-1; clone size: once; CDR3 protein: CASSGTGGKGFTEAFF
J gene: TRBJ2-5; V gene: TRBV28; clone size: .; CDR3 protein: CASTVGGRRETQYF
J gene: TRBJ2-5; V gene: TRBV5-1; clone size: .; CDR3 protein: CASSLVAGGGQETQYF
J gene: TRBJ2-2; V gene: TRBV7-7; clone size: .; CDR3 protein: CASSPRLAGKTGELFF
J gene: TRBJ2-7; V gene: TRBV7-8; clone size: .; CDR3 protein: CASSLRALAGGGNEQYF
J gene: TRBJ2-2; V gene: TRBV7-9; clone size: .; CDR3 protein: CASSPPSGGLNTGELFF
J gene: TRBJ2-1; V gene: TRBV5-5; clone size: few; CDR3 protein: CASSSAGGLYNEQFF
J gene: TRBJ2-1; V gene: TRBV6-1; clone size: .; CDR3 protein: CASLQAGAGHEQFF
J gene: TRBJ2-3; V gene: TRBV21-1; clone size: few; CDR3 protein: CASIGGEEGNTQYF
J gene: TRBJ1-2; V gene: TRBV28; clone size: .; CDR3 protein: CASAQGGPVYGYTF
J gene: TRBJ1-2; V gene: TRBV7-8; clone size: .; CDR3 protein: CASSQSNNYGYTF
J gene: TRBJ2-5; V gene: TRBV28; clone size: .; CDR3 protein: CASSLPDRRETQYF
J gene: TRBJ2-1; V gene: TRBV4-1; clone size: .; CDR3 protein: CASSQSTGGSYNEQFF
J gene: TRBJ2-7; V gene: TRBV6-6; clone size: .; CDR3 protein: CASRDRDRDSYEQYF
J gene: TRBJ2-1; V gene: TRBV5-1; clone size: .; CDR3 protein: CASSAEGTEQFF
J gene: TRBJ1-5; V gene: TRBV15; clone size: .; CDR3 protein: CATSRDRGGQPQHF
J gene: TRBJ2-7; V gene: TRBV19; clone size: .; CDR3 protein: CASSPGDRTPSYEQYF
J gene: TRBJ1-5; V gene: TRBV18; clone size: .; CDR3 protein: CASSPGRDQPQHF
J gene: TRBJ1-6; V gene: TRBV9; clone size: once; CDR3 protein: CASSVGGGNSPLHF
J gene: TRBJ2-6; V gene: TRBV28; clone size: few; CDR3 protein: CASSGQGGSGANVLTF
J gene: TRBJ1-1; V gene: TRBV5-1; clone size: .; CDR3 protein: CASSLGTGGDTEAFF
J gene: TRBJ1-2; V gene: TRBV27; clone size: .; CDR3 protein: CASSLYPGQGRYTF